The 8 T cell receptor beta chains presented below share a single source sample, sequenced in a study of T cell responses to AZD1222 COVID-19 vaccine. The table came from immunoSEQ multiplex PCR; TCRdb's copy has only in-frame clones and leaves some out. The data show about 180,000 clones, approximately 91% seen once. This sample comprised peripheral blood, obtained on day 0 of AZD1222 vaccination. The source of these receptors is an adult in good health.

J is TRBJ1-2 and V is TRBV28, with D unresolved. V shed 3 bases and J shed 5 bases, with 13 bases lying between them. The germline CDR1 and CDR2 sequences are MDHEN and SYDVKM. This CDR3 region has 14 residues. The CDR3 DNA reads as TGTGCCAGCAGTTTGCCAGGAGGGAAGTATGGCTACACCTTC. Translating gives CASSLPGGKYGYTF.

The chain is built from TRBV3-1 (or the pseudogene TRBV3-2) and TRBJ1-1, with D possibly being TRBD1 (6 bases). The ends were cut back, 4 bases at V and 3 bases at J, with 12 bases in the middle. Germline V lookup: CDR1 LGHDT, CDR2 YNNKEL (reference sequence). The CDR3 totals 14 residues. CDR3 coding DNA: TGTGCCAGCAGCCCCACAGGGTCCCACACTGAAGCTTTCTTT. It specifies CASSPTGSHTEAFF.

The chain recombines TRBV2 with TRBJ2-7; 12 positions match TRBD2. CDR1 is SNHLY and CDR2 is FYNNEI in the germline V gene. With 7 bases clipped from V and 0 bases from J, the junction kept 1 base outside the gene matches. The CDR3 has 14 residues. The DNA for the CDR3 is TGTGCCAGCACGACTAGCGGGAGCTCCTACGAGCAGTACTTC. Translating gives CASTTSGSSYEQYF.

The rearrangement uses TRBV4-3 and TRBJ1-6; D gene ambiguous. The V end was cut by 0 bases, the J end by 10 bases, with 13 bases between. CDR1 and CDR2 from the germline V gene are LGHNA and YSLEER. This CDR3 spans 15 amino acids. The CDR3 reads CASSQDARSISPLHF. The DNA for the CDR3 is TGCGCCAGCAGCCAAGATGCCCGGAGTATCTCACCCCTCCACTTT.

This chain joins TRBV4-3 and TRBJ1-1; no clear D gene. Germline V gene sequence: CDR1 LGHNA, CDR2 YSLEER. This CDR3 is 15 amino acids long. V lost 0 bases to trimming and J lost 0 bases, with 8 bases between them. CDR3 amino acids: CASSQENSLNTEAFF. The CDR3 DNA is TGCGCCAGCAGCCAAGAAAACAGCTTGAACACTGAAGCTTTCTTT.

This clone was counted once. This chain links TRBV5-1 with TRBJ1-1; no firm D call. Trimming pared 4 bases from V and 7 bases from J, leaving 17 bases between. The CDR3 has 14 residues. The germline V gene has CDR1 SGHRS and CDR2 YFSETQ. The CDR3 DNA follows: TGCGCCAGCAGCCGGACGAGGGAACGGAATGAAGCTTTCTTT. Its protein product is CASSRTRERNEAFF.

This clone is a singleton in its sample. This sequence joins TRBV4-1 and TRBJ1-1, with a weak D call TRBD1 (6 bases). The germline gives CDR1 MGHRA, CDR2 YSYEKL. The CDR3 spans 14 residues. Trimming stripped 1 base from V and 0 bases from J, with 6 bases between. CDR3 nucleotide sequence: TGCGCCAGCAGCCAAGGACAGGTGAACACTGAAGCTTTCTTT. It is translated as CASSQGQVNTEAFF.

The chain is built from TRBV10-1 and TRBJ2-7, with D unclear. V lost 6 bases and J lost 7, with 13 bases in between. The germline gives CDR1 WNHNN, CDR2 SYGVQD (reference sequence). This CDR3 contains 12 residues. The CDR3, as DNA: TGCGCCAGCAGACTCCGTCTGGGAGAGCAGTACTTC. It yields the protein CASRLRLGEQYF.